Sequencing of this T cell receptor beta chain was carried out in a study of T cell repertoires in cytomegalovirus infection. As for the study in general: The authors relied on CMV epitopes, both recently identified HLA-C-restricted and well-studied HLA-B-restricted. An indication of both CMV infection and matching HLA type came from public TCR beta signatures.

Via MiXCR, TCRdb re-called the reads, giving one row per CDR3 protein. Of some 120,000 distinct CDR3 sequences in the sample, approximately 30% were seen once. The V end lost 0 bases, the J end lost 5 bases, and 16 bases lay between the germline ends. This CDR3 comprises 16 residues. Study-wide points: HLA-C-restricted CMV clonotypes gave the most frequent clonotype in two of eight donors.

With respect to this clonotype: Its target is not known.

The rearrangement links TRBV12-3 or TRBV12-4 to TRBJ1-2; D is perhaps TRBD1 (5 bases). The source was CD8+ T cells from cultured PBMCs, collected from culture after CMV antigen stimulation. This receptor was obtained from a human donor in good health (CMV status not recorded). Some clones in this sample may be carry-over from other donors' samples. The CDR3: CASSLARTGFRYGYTF. CDR3 nucleotides: TGTGCCAGCAGTTTAGCGCGAACAGGCTTTAGATATGGCTACACCTTC.